This entry lists 22 T cell receptor beta chains sequenced from one sample in a study of shared clonotypes between healthy human individuals. The assay was immunoSEQ multiplex PCR, and TCRdb's table has in-frame clones only and misses some. The repertoire has roughly 2,300,000 clones, around 90% of them found once; the top ten carry 0.37%. Input material: naive CD4+ T cells from PBMCs. Subset of the sample: CD45RA+ positively selected. These receptors came from a man aged 18 to 30 in good health. Some clones in this sample may be carry-over from other donors' samples.

The chain combines TRBV18 with TRBJ1-4, with D possibly being TRBD1 (5 bases). The length of the CDR3 is 15 residues. Germline V gene data show CDR1 as KGHSH and CDR2 as LQKENI. The V and J ends lost 3 bases and 8 bases respectively, with 16 bases between them. CDR3 sequence (DNA): TGTGCCAGCTCACCCCAGACGGGGGGAGGAGAAAAACTGTTTTTT. Its translation is CASSPQTGGGEKLFF. The entire variable domain, with the rest obtained from reference TRBV18 and TRBJ1-4, is as follows: NAGVMQNPRHLVRRRGQEARLRCSPMKGHSHVYWYRQLPEEGLKFMVYLQKENIIDESGMPKERFSAEFPKEGPSILRIQQVVRGDSAAYFCASSPQTGGGEKLFFGSGTQLSVL.

The chain carries TRBV28 and TRBJ2-5; a weak D match, TRBD1 (5 bases). With 2 bases removed from V and 9 bases from J, the gap between germline ends came to 13 bases. The germline V gene encodes CDR1 MDHEN and CDR2 SYDVKM. There are 13 residues in the CDR3. The CDR3 nucleotides are TGTGCCAGCAGTTTACAGGGCCCCCCGGCCCAGTACTTC. Its protein product is CASSLQGPPAQYF.

The chain combines TRBV2 with TRBJ1-1; D not resolved. The germline V and J ends were trimmed by 6 bases and 7 bases, with 12 bases remaining between them. The CDR3 runs 12 residues. Germline values: CDR1 SNHLY, CDR2 FYNNEI. The DNA of the CDR3 is TGTGCCAGCAGGCACAGCCCGGTTGAAGCTTTCTTT. Translating gives CASRHSPVEAFF.

The V call is TRBV4-1, the J call TRBJ2-7; D is undetermined. The germline V gene encodes CDR1 MGHRA and CDR2 YSYEKL. Trimming removed 1 base from V and 2 bases from J, with 6 bases in between. There are 13 residues in the CDR3. The CDR3 is CASSQVATYEQYF. CDR3 in DNA: TGCGCCAGCAGCCAAGTGGCCACCTACGAGCAGTACTTC.

V is TRBV28 and J is TRBJ1-6; D uncertain. This CDR3 spans 13 amino acids. Trimming removed 11 bases from V and 12 bases from J, with 20 bases in between. CDR1 and CDR2 (germline): MDHEN, SYDVKM. Here the CDR3 reads CASTEPGMRPLHF. For the CDR3, the DNA is TGTGCCTCTACCGAACCAGGAATGAGACCCCTCCACTTT.

As for this clone: Other DNA sequences in the sample encode the same CDR3. This chain uses TRBV29-1 with TRBJ2-1; no firm D call. This CDR3 spans 11 amino acids. The germline CDR1 and CDR2 sequences are SQVTM and ANQGSEA. The ends were cut back, 6 bases at V and 3 bases at J, with 6 bases in the middle. CDR3 sequence: CSVSNYNEQFF. CDR3 in DNA: TGCAGCGTATCCAACTACAATGAGCAGTTCTTC.

Of note for this clone: The sample carries other DNA sequences with the same CDR3. The rearrangement uses TRBV20-1 and TRBJ2-3; no clear D gene. The V gene's germline CDR1 is DFQATT and CDR2 SNEGSKA (reference sequence). V dropped 3 bases and J dropped 6 bases, with 4 bases sitting between them. The CDR3 contains 10 residues. The CDR3 DNA follows: TGCAGTGCTAGGGGGGATACGCAGTATTTT. This encodes CSARGDTQYF.

V gene TRBV9 combines with J gene TRBJ2-2; D tentatively fits TRBD1 or TRBD2 (5 bases each). There are 15 residues in the CDR3. Per the germline V gene, CDR1 is SGDLS and CDR2 is YYNGEE. Trimming cost V 1 base and J 3 bases, with 10 bases left between them. CDR3 loop: CASSVRGGYTGELFF. CDR3 nucleotides: TGTGCCAGCAGCGTAAGGGGCGGGTACACCGGGGAGCTGTTTTTT.

V is TRBV5-4 and J is TRBJ2-5, with D perhaps matching TRBD1 (6 bases). This CDR3 comprises 15 residues. Trimming took 1 base from V and 1 from J, leaving 11 bases between them. Germline V gives CDR1 SGHNT, CDR2 YYREEE (reference sequence). The CDR3 DNA reads as TGTGCCAGCAGCTTGCGGTCAGGGGCCCAAGAGACCCAGTACTTC. Translation: CASSLRSGAQETQYF.

The chain couples TRBV6-5 to TRBJ2-5, with 7 nucleotides matching TRBD1. The V and J ends lost 6 bases and 4 bases, in that order; junction bases with no gene match: 11. Germline V gene data show CDR1 as MNHEY and CDR2 as SVGAGI. The CDR3 totals 15 residues. The CDR3 nucleotides read TGTGCCAGCAGCACAGGGGTGGGACAAGCAGAGACCCAGTACTTC. This gives the protein CASSTGVGQAETQYF.

In this sample, this clone turned up a few times. This chain connects TRBV18 to TRBJ1-5; D is unclear. Germline values: CDR1 KGHSH, CDR2 LQKENI. This CDR3 region has 15 residues. Between the trimmed V and J ends, which lost 2 bases and 1 base, there was a span of 9 bases. CDR3 amino acids: CASSPRTRSNQPQHF. The CDR3, as DNA: TGTGCCAGCTCACCAAGGACTAGGAGCAATCAGCCCCAGCATTTT.

J is TRBJ2-3 and V is TRBV15; 7 bases align to TRBD2. The germline gives CDR1 LNHNV, CDR2 YYDKDF (reference sequence). This CDR3 spans 16 amino acids. V lost 11 bases to trimming and J lost 2 bases; unmatched junction nucleotides: 16. The CDR3 region is CAARARLAEHTDTQYF. The CDR3 DNA reads as TGTGCCGCACGGGCGCGTCTAGCGGAACACACAGATACGCAGTATTTT. The complete variable domain, with remaining parts taken from reference TRBV15 and TRBJ2-3, reads DAMVIQNPRYQVTQFGKPVTLSCSQTLNHNVMYWYQQKSSQAPKLLFHYYDKDFNNEADTPDNFQSRRPNTSFCFLDIRSPGLGDTAMYLCAARARLAEHTDTQYFGPGTRLTVL.

The V and J genes are TRBV30 and TRBJ1-2; D possibly corresponds to TRBD1 (5 bases). This CDR3 spans 12 amino acids. The V gene's germline CDR1 is GTSNPN and CDR2 SVGIG (reference sequence). V was trimmed by 1 base and J by 7 bases, leaving 10 bases between them. The CDR3 bases are TGTGCCTGGAGTGGGGACGCGGGTGGCTACACCTTC. Encoded protein: CAWSGDAGGYTF. Full variable domain (outside the CDR3, taken from reference TRBV30 and TRBJ1-2): SQTIHQWPATLVQPVGSPLSLECTVEGTSNPNLYWYRQAAGRGLQLLFYSVGIGQISSEVPQNLSASRPQDRQFILSSKKLLLSDSGFYLCAWSGDAGGYTFGSGTRLTVV.

Points on this clone: The sample holds other DNA sequences that translate to the same CDR3. The gene calls are TRBV25-1 and TRBJ1-2; weak D call: TRBD1 (5 bases). The CDR3 loop spans 12 amino acids. V was shortened by 4 bases and J by 8 bases, with 11 bases between the two germline ends. Germline assignment: CDR1 MGHDK and CDR2 SYGVNS. The CDR3 sequence: CASSGGRGGYTF. In DNA form, the CDR3 reads TGTGCCAGCAGTGGGGGGAGGGGCGGCTACACCTTC.

The chain employs TRBV9 and TRBJ2-3, with D possibly matching TRBD2 (6 bases). This CDR3 is built from 17 residues. V dropped 0 bases and J dropped 3 bases, with 17 bases sitting between them. Germline V gene data show CDR1 as SGDLS and CDR2 as YYNGEE. The CDR3 loop reads CASSVEGGWAGTDTQYF. CDR3 DNA: TGTGCCAGCAGCGTAGAGGGAGGCTGGGCGGGAACAGATACGCAGTATTTT.

As to this clone: The same CDR3 also results from other DNA sequences found in this sample. The CDR3 sequence: CASSSSSYEQYF. As DNA, the CDR3 is TGTGCCAGCAGCTCCTCCTCCTACGAGCAGTACTTC. The chain uses TRBV5-4 and TRBJ2-7; D is unresolved. The V end was cut by 3 bases, the J end by 0 bases, with 4 bases between. Germline loops: CDR1 SGHNT, CDR2 YYREEE (reference sequence). The CDR3 has 12 residues.

V usage is TRBV11-2 and J usage is TRBJ2-2; D is unclear. The CDR3 is made up of 15 amino acids. V was clipped by 1 base and J by 4 bases, with 10 bases between them. From germline, CDR1 is SGHAT and CDR2 FQNNGV. CDR3 in DNA: TGTGCCAGCAGCTTAGCCCAGGAGCGCACCGGGGAGCTGTTTTTT. Encoded protein: CASSLAQERTGELFF. The full variable domain, with the rest looked up from reference TRBV11-2 and TRBJ2-2, is EAGVAQSPRYKIIEKRQSVAFWCNPISGHATLYWYQQILGQGPKLLIQFQNNGVVDDSQLPKDRFSAERLKGVDSTLKIQPAKLEDSAVYLCASSLAQERTGELFFGEGSRLTVL.

In this sample, this clone turned up once. The chain uses TRBV7-2 and TRBJ1-2; a possible D gene is TRBD1 (5 bases). V was trimmed by 5 bases and J by 4 bases, leaving 11 bases between them. Germline V gene lookup returns CDR1 SGHTA and CDR2 FQGNSA. The CDR3 loop spans 13 amino acids. The CDR3 loop is CASSIQVFYGYTF. In DNA form, the CDR3 reads TGTGCCAGCAGCATACAGGTGTTCTATGGCTACACCTTC.

The gene calls are TRBV2 and TRBJ1-1; 11 nucleotides line up with TRBD1. V was pared by 6 bases and J by 4 bases, with 7 bases of the junction left unmatched. The CDR3 totals 15 residues. In germline, CDR1 is SNHLY, CDR2 FYNNEI. This chain's CDR3 is CASSGQGARLTEAFF. CDR3 in DNA: TGTGCCAGCAGCGGACAGGGGGCGCGGCTCACTGAAGCTTTCTTT.

The chain has TRBV4-3 and TRBJ2-7, with a weak D call TRBD1 (6 bases). Trimming pared 6 bases from V and 2 bases from J, leaving 11 bases between. The CDR3 extends over 13 amino acids. Germline V CDR1 and CDR2: LGHNA, YSLEER. Written as DNA, the CDR3 is TGCGCCAGCAGTCGGACAGTCACCTACGAGCAGTACTTC. Its translation is CASSRTVTYEQYF.

This chain uses TRBV30 with TRBJ1-3, with a weak D call TRBD1 (6 bases). The CDR3 loop spans 14 amino acids. The V and J ends lost 0 bases and 9 bases respectively, with 15 bases between them. The germline V gene has CDR1 GTSNPN and CDR2 SVGIG (reference sequence). The CDR3 DNA reads as TGTGCCTGGAGTGTAGGGACACACCCGAGCACCATATATTTT. It specifies CAWSVGTHPSTIYF.

The V call is TRBV5-8, the J call TRBJ2-5; unclear D gene. Germline CDR1 SGHTS, CDR2 YDEGEE. V was clipped by 1 base and J by 5 bases, with 6 bases between them. CDR3 size: 12 residues. Here the CDR3 DNA reads TGTGCCAGCAGCTTGAGGATGGAGACCCAGTACTTC. Translated, it gives CASSLRMETQYF.